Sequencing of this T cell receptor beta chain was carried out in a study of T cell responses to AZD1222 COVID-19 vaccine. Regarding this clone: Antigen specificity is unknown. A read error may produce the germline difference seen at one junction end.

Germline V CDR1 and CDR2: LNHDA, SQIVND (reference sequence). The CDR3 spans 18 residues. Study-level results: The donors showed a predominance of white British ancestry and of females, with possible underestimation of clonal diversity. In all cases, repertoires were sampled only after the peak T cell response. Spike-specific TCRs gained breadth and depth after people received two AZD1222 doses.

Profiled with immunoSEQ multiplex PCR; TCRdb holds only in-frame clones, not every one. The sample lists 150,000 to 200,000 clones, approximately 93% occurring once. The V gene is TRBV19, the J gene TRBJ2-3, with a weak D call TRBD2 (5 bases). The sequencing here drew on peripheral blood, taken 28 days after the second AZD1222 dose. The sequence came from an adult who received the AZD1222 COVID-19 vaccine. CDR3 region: CASTIREGDYPLGDTQYF. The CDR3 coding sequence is TGTGCCAGTACTATAAGGGAAGGAGACTACCCCCTTGGAGATACGCAGTATTTT. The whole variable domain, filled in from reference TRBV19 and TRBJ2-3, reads DGGITQSPKYLFRKEGQNVTLSCEQNLNHDAMYWYRQDPGQGLRLIYYSQIVNDFQKGDIAEGYSVSREKKESFPLTVTSAQKNPTAFYLCASTIREGDYPLGDTQYFGPGTRLTVL.